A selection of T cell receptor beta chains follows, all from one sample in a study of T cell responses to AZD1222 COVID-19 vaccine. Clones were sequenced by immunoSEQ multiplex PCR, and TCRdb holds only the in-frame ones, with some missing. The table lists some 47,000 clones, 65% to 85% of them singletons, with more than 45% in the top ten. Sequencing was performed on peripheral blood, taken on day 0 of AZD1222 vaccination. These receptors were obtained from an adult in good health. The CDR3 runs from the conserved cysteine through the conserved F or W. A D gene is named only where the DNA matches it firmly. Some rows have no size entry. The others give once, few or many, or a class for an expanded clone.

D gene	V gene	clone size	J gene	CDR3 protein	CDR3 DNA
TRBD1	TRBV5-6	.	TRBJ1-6	CASTQGGTGYNSPLHF	TGTGCCAGCACCCAGGGGGGGACAGGTTATAATTCACCCCTCCACTTT
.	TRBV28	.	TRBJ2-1	CASSFLSGYNEQFF	TGTGCCAGCAGTTTCCTTAGCGGTTACAATGAGCAGTTCTTC
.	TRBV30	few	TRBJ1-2	CAWSGTTNYGYTF	TGTGCCTGGAGTGGGACAACGAACTATGGCTACACCTTC
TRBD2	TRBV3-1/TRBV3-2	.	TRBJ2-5	CASSRAGGKETQYF	TGTGCCAGCAGCAGAGCGGGGGGAAAAGAGACCCAGTACTTC
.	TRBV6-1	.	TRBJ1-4	CASSEGGGLNEKLFF	TGTGCCAGCAGTGAAGGGGGAGGGCTCAATGAAAAACTGTTTTTT
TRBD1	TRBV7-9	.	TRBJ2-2	CASSSTSGTGNTGELFF	TGTGCCAGCAGCTCTACTTCCGGGACAGGGAACACCGGGGAGCTGTTTTTT
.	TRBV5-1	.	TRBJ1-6	CASSQNLGGSNSPLHF	TGCGCCAGCAGCCAAAACCTTGGGGGTTCTAATTCACCCCTCCACTTT
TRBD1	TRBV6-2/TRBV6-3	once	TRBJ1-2	CASSLLTGGKDGYTF	TGTGCCAGCAGCCTCCTAACAGGGGGCAAAGATGGCTACACCTTC
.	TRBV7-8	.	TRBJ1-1	CASSLGVAAEAFF	TGTGCCAGCAGCTTAGGGGTCGCGGCTGAAGCTTTCTTT
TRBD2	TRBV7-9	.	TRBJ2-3	CASSYPAFTSAGTDTQYF	TGTGCCAGCAGCTACCCCGCCTTTACTAGCGCGGGCACAGATACGCAGTATTTT
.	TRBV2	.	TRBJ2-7	CASSEQGRGTYEQYF	TGTGCCAGCAGTGAACAGGGAAGGGGAACCTACGAGCAGTACTTC
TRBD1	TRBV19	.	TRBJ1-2	CASRVPGQGAGGYTF	TGTGCCAGTAGAGTACCGGGACAGGGGGCTGGTGGCTACACCTTC
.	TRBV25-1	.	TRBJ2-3	CASSRSRGLTDTQYF	TGTGCCAGCAGTCGATCACGGGGCCTCACAGATACGCAGTATTTT
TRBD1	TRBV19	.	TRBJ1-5	CASSIDQTGGLGQPQHF	TGTGCCAGTAGTATAGACCAGACAGGGGGCCTTGGACAGCCCCAGCATTTT
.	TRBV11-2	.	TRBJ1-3	CASSLQGPSGNTIYF	TGTGCCAGCAGCCTCCAGGGCCCATCTGGAAACACCATATATTTT
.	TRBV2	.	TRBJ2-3	CASSGGGGVGTDTQYF	TGTGCCAGCAGTGGGGGAGGGGGCGTCGGCACAGATACGCAGTATTTT
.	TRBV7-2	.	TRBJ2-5	CASSLAAQGVVETQYF	TGTGCCAGCAGCTTAGCCGCACAGGGAGTTGTAGAGACCCAGTACTTC
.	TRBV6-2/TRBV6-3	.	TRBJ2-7	CASSYLGTLPEQYF	TGTGCCAGCAGTTACCTCGGCACGCTCCCCGAGCAGTACTTC
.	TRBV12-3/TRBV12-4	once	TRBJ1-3	CASSRTQGNTIYF	TGTGCCAGCAGTAGGACTCAGGGAAACACCATATATTTT
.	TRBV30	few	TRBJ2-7	CAWRPKRAGQSHEQYF	TGTGCCTGGAGACCAAAAAGGGCGGGACAGAGTCACGAGCAGTACTTC
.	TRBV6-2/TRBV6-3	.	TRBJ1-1	CASSSVNTEAFF	TGTGCCAGCAGTTCGGTGAACACTGAAGCTTTCTTT
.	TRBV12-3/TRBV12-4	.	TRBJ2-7	CASSRSSYEQYF	TGTGCCAGCAGTCGGTCAAGCTACGAGCAGTACTTC
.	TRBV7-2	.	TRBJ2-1	CASSSTVAARSYNEQFF	TGTGCCAGCAGCTCAACCGTAGCGGCGCGCTCCTACAATGAGCAGTTCTTC
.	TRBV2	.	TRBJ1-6	CASSVGDTHNSPLHF	TGTGCCAGCAGTGTAGGGGACACTCATAATTCACCCCTCCACTTT
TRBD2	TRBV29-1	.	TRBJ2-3	CSVDRLAGAFFTDTQYF	TGCAGCGTTGATCGACTAGCGGGGGCCTTCTTCACAGATACGCAGTATTTT
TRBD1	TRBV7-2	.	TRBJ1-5	CASSSDRAYQPQHF	TGTGCCAGCAGCTCGGACAGGGCATATCAGCCCCAGCATTTT
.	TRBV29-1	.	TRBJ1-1	CSVGAFEAFF	TGCAGCGTTGGAGCTTTTGAAGCTTTCTTT
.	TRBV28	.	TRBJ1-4	CASSYERIGGKLFF	TGTGCCAGCAGTTATGAACGCATAGGGGGAAAACTGTTTTTT
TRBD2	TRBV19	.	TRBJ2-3	CASSIPAGGVDTQYF	TGTGCCAGTAGTATCCCAGCGGGGGGGGTGGATACGCAGTATTTT
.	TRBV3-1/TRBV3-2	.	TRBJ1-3	CASSQSGEGGNTIYF	TGTGCCAGCAGCCAATCGGGGGAAGGTGGAAACACCATATATTTT
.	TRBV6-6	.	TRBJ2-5	CASRTGSETQYF	TGTGCCAGCAGGACGGGGTCAGAGACCCAGTACTTC
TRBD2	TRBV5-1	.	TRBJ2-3	CASSSTLAGGGDTQYF	TGCGCCAGCAGCTCCACACTAGCGGGAGGGGGAGATACGCAGTATTTT
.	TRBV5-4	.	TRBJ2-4	CASSNGEANIQYF	TGTGCCAGCAGCAACGGGGAGGCAAACATTCAGTACTTC
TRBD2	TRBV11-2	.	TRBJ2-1	CASSSETSGSQFF	TGTGCCAGCAGCTCCGAGACTAGCGGTTCTCAGTTCTTC
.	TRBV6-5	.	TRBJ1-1	CASTRTLNTEAFF	TGTGCCAGCACCCGTACACTGAACACTGAAGCTTTCTTT
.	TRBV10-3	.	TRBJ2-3	CAISVRADTQYF	TGTGCCATCAGTGTCCGGGCAGATACGCAGTATTTT
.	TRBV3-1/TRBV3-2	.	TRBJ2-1	CASSQDWTNNEQFF	TGTGCCAGCAGCCAAGACTGGACTAACAATGAGCAGTTCTTC
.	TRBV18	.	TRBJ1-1	CASSHTDGNTEAFF	TGTGCCAGCTCACATACAGACGGGAACACTGAAGCTTTCTTT
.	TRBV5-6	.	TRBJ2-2	CASSKDADGELFF	TGTGCCAGCAGCAAGGACGCGGACGGGGAGCTGTTTTTT
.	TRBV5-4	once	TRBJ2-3	CASSESTDTQYF	TGTGCCAGCAGCGAAAGCACAGATACGCAGTATTTT
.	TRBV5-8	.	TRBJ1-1	CASSFGAVYTEAFF	TGTGCCAGCAGCTTCGGGGCGGTTTACACTGAAGCTTTCTTT
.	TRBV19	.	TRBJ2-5	CASSSLRGETQYF	TGTGCCAGTAGTTCCCTGAGAGGGGAGACCCAGTACTTC
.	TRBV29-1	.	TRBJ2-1	CSVEGPPEGNEQFF	TGCAGCGTCGAGGGACCACCCGAAGGGAATGAGCAGTTCTTC
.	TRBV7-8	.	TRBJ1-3	CASSSGAAGNTIYF	TGTGCCAGCAGCTCCGGTGCCGCTGGAAACACCATATATTTT
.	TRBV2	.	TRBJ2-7	CASSEEGYEQYF	TGTGCCAGCAGTGAAGAGGGGTACGAGCAGTACTTC
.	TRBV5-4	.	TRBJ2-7	CASSVTGAYEQYF	TGTGCCAGCAGCGTAACGGGAGCCTACGAGCAGTACTTC
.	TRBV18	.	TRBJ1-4	CASSPPVTDDYFEKLFF	TGTGCCAGCTCACCACCGGTCACGGACGATTATTTTGAAAAACTGTTTTTT
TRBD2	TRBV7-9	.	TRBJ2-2	CASSYEISGGPDTGELFF	TGTGCCAGCAGCTACGAAATCAGCGGGGGCCCGGACACCGGGGAGCTGTTTTTT
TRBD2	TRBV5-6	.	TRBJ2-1	CASSGLAGPYNEQFF	TGTGCCAGCAGCGGTCTAGCGGGACCATACAATGAGCAGTTCTTC
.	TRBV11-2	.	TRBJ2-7	CASSRGQNTYEQYF	TGTGCCAGCAGCAGAGGACAGAACACCTACGAGCAGTACTTC
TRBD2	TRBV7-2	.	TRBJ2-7	CASSFDSRLAAYEQYF	TGTGCCAGCAGCTTCGATTCTCGACTAGCGGCCTACGAGCAGTACTTC
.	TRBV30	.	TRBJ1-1	CAWVRWNTEAFF	TGTGCCTGGGTTAGGTGGAACACTGAAGCTTTCTTT
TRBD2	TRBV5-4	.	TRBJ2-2	CASSSRREAGSTGELFF	TGTGCCAGCAGCTCCCGACGCGAAGCGGGAAGCACCGGGGAGCTGTTTTTT
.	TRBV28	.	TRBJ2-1	CASSQDRFEIGSYNEQFF	TGTGCCAGCAGTCAAGACAGGTTTGAGATCGGCTCCTACAATGAGCAGTTCTTC
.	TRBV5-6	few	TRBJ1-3	CASRDSSGNTIYF	TGTGCCAGCAGGGACAGCTCTGGAAACACCATATATTTT
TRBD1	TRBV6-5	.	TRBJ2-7	CASSRGDSGSYEQYF	TGTGCCAGCAGTCGAGGGGACAGCGGATCCTACGAGCAGTACTTC
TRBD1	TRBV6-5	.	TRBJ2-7	CASSYSRGPGEQYF	TGTGCCAGCAGTTACTCCAGGGGGCCCGGCGAGCAGTACTTC
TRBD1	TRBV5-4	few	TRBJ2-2	CASSFQGAGELFF	TGTGCCAGCAGCTTTCAGGGGGCCGGGGAGCTGTTTTTT
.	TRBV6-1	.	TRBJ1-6	CASSPDFSPLHF	TGTGCCAGCAGTCCGGACTTTTCACCCCTCCACTTT